Below are 3 T cell receptor beta chains sequenced from a single sample in a study of blood T cells in healthy people across ages. Alongside a J-beta primer mix, a sample-barcoded 5' primer served in a second PCR lasting about 6 to 12 cycles. TCRdb re-analysed the 5' RACE reads in MiXCR, keeping a single row per CDR3 protein. The sample lists approximately 780,000 distinct CDR3 sequences, under 30% occurring once. These data are also associated with another study on T cells of mothers and their children.

Sequencing was carried out using blood. Receptors originate from a boy between 10 and 17 years old in good health.

This clonotype was counted a few times. The chain carries TRBV4-2 and TRBJ2-3, with 13 bases fitting TRBD2. CDR3 size: 16 residues. V gave up 0 bases and J gave up 7 bases; unmatched junction bases: 4. Per the germline V gene, CDR1 is LGHNA and CDR2 is YNFKEQ. This chain's CDR3 is CASSQETSGGTYTQYF. The DNA for the CDR3 is TGTGCCAGCAGCCAAGAGACTAGCGGGGGGACCTATACGCAGTATTTT.

V and J are TRBV29-1 and TRBJ2-4; TRBD2 might be the D (7 bases). The CDR3 is 14 residues long. V was shortened by 3 bases and J by 6 bases, with 15 bases between the two germline ends. The germline CDR1 and CDR2 sequences are SQVTM and ANQGSEA. CDR3 bases: TGCAGCGTTGAGGGGCGGGGGCGCCCAAACATTCAGTACTTC. It yields the protein CSVEGRGRPNIQYF.

This clonotype was counted a few times. The rearrangement links TRBV7-9 to TRBJ1-4, with a weak D call TRBD1 (5 bases). The ends were cut back, 6 bases at V and 4 bases at J, with 15 bases in the middle. This CDR3 has 15 amino acids. Germline values: CDR1 SEHNR, CDR2 FQNEAQ (reference sequence). DNA of the CDR3: TGTGCCAGCAGGGTTCGGGACGAAAGTAATGAAAAACTGTTTTTT. Translated: CASRVRDESNEKLFF.